This T cell receptor (beta chain) appears in the sequencing data of a study of cytomegalovirus exposure and HLA in healthy donors. Turning to this clone: The antigen is not known.

PCR employed 60 Vbeta and 13 Jbeta primers. Sequenced by immunoSEQ multiplex PCR; TCRdb stores in-frame clones only, minus some. This table lists over 120,000 clones. The germline CDR1 and CDR2 sequences are GTSNPN and SVGIG (reference sequence). There are 12 residues in the CDR3. J gave up 4 bases and V 6 bases, and 4 bases lay outside the gene matches. General study points: As a later analysis showed, a missense DCLRE1C variant was linked to trimming of TCR beta V- and J-genes.

The chain employs TRBV30 and TRBJ1-2; 8 nucleotides align to TRBD1. The source is a male donor in good health and CMV-seronegative. Sequencing was carried out using PBMCs. CDR3 DNA: TGTGCCTGCCGACAGGGGACCTATGGCTACACCTTC. It specifies CACRQGTYGYTF.